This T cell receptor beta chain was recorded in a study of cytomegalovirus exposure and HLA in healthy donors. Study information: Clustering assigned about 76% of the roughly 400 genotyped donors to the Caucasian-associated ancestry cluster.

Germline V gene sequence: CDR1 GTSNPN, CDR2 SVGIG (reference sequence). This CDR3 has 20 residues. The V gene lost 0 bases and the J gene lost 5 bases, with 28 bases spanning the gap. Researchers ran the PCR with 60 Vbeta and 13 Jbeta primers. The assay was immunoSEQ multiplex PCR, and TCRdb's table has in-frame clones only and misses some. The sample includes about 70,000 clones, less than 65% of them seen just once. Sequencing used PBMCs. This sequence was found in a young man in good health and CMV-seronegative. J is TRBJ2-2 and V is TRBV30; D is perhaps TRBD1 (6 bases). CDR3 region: CAWSVASGAVNGVGTGELFF. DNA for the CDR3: TGTGCCTGGAGTGTAGCTTCAGGGGCGGTAAATGGGGTGGGGACCGGGGAGCTGTTTTTT.